Included here is one TCR beta chain sequence, with context. Via MiXCR, TCRdb re-called the 5' RACE reads, giving one row per CDR3 protein. The table has approximately 480,000 distinct CDR3 sequences, approximately 18% seen once. This sample is part of a study of T-cell memory formation after mild COVID-19. After removal of 0 bases from V and 3 bases from J, the junction contained 8 bases not matched to a gene. CDR1 is ENHRY, CDR2 SYGVKD, per germline. The CDR3 is 17 amino acids. The sequenced material came from PBMCs or a T cell subset sorted from them (not recorded which). The clonotype originates from an adult woman who had mild COVID-19 (a few samples of this study predate the infection). Cell type and time point are not known. The V and J genes are TRBV10-3 and TRBJ2-3; 8 bases align to TRBD2. The CDR3 loop reads CAISESVLAVRTDTQYF. The CDR3, as DNA: TGTGCCATCAGTGAGTCGGTACTAGCGGTCCGGACAGATACGCAGTATTTT.